These T cell receptor beta chains were read from a single sample in a study of blood T cell repertoires in COVID-19. Only in-frame clones appear in the TCRdb table, and some are missing; sequencing was by immunoSEQ multiplex PCR. The sample includes 90,000 to 130,000 clones, 55% to 75% of them seen just once. Sequences were obtained from peripheral blood. These receptors came from a woman aged 40 to 55 with acute or convalescent COVID-19. The CDR3 runs from the conserved cysteine through the conserved F or W. Fields, in order: clone size, V gene, J gene, D gene, CDR3 protein, CDR3 DNA. D genes are given only for firm matches. Clone size is given for some rows only: seen once, a few or many times, or a class if the clone is expanded.

-	TRBV18	TRBJ2-5	-	CASSPETRGLGGLQETQYF	TGTGCCAGCTCACCTGAAACGCGGGGCTTAGGGGGCCTCCAAGAGACCCAGTACTTC
-	TRBV18	TRBJ2-7	TRBD2	CASSPGLAGVSYEQYF	TGTGCCAGCTCACCCGGACTAGCGGGGGTCTCCTACGAGCAGTACTTC
few	TRBV27	TRBJ2-6	TRBD1	CASSSIEGARANVLTF	TGTGCCAGCAGTTCCATCGAGGGGGCGAGGGCCAACGTCCTGACTTTC
-	TRBV7-3	TRBJ2-1	TRBD2	CASSLMSGGGYNEQFF	TGTGCCAGCAGCTTAATGAGCGGCGGGGGCTACAATGAGCAGTTCTTC
-	TRBV28	TRBJ1-1	TRBD1	CASTGQGAPEAFF	TGTGCCAGCACCGGACAGGGGGCCCCTGAAGCTTTCTTT
-	TRBV2	TRBJ1-2	-	CASSEATQTGSGYTF	TGTGCCAGCAGTGAAGCGACCCAAACAGGGTCTGGCTACACCTTC
-	TRBV12-3/TRBV12-4	TRBJ1-4	-	CASSFVLQGKLFF	TGTGCCAGCAGTTTTGTGCTTCAGGGGAAACTGTTTTTT
-	TRBV7-9	TRBJ2-6	TRBD1	CASTLWRDRRTPGANVLTF	TGTGCCAGCACCCTGTGGCGGGACAGGAGAACTCCTGGGGCCAACGTCCTGACTTTC
once	TRBV28	TRBJ2-5	TRBD2	CASIPAWPGGGEETQYF	TGTGCCAGCATCCCCGCGTGGCCGGGGGGGGGAGAAGAGACCCAGTACTTC
-	TRBV27	TRBJ2-3	-	CASSSITGRGTDTQYF	TGTGCCAGCAGTTCCATTACAGGGAGAGGCACAGATACGCAGTATTTT
few	TRBV7-9	TRBJ2-7	TRBD1	CASSPTGRDRTYEQYF	TGTGCCAGCAGCCCAACAGGCAGGGACAGAACCTACGAGCAGTACTTC
-	TRBV6-5	TRBJ1-2	-	CASGSHGAYGYTF	TGTGCCAGCGGGAGTCACGGAGCCTATGGCTACACCTTC
-	TRBV19	TRBJ1-6	TRBD1	CARWTGSSYNSPLHF	TGTGCCAGATGGACAGGGTCATCCTATAATTCACCCCTCCACTTT
-	TRBV6-5	TRBJ2-3	TRBD1	CAIQDRGADTQYF	TGTGCCATTCAAGACAGGGGTGCAGATACGCAGTATTTT
-	TRBV18	TRBJ1-2	-	CASSSGTDNYGYTF	TGTGCCAGCTCATCCGGGACTGATAACTATGGCTACACCTTC
few	TRBV11-2	TRBJ1-2	-	CASSLEAGTGYGYTF	TGTGCCAGCAGCTTAGAGGCGGGGACGGGCTATGGCTACACCTTC
-	TRBV18	TRBJ1-6	-	CASSPLSGSGSPLHF	TGTGCCAGCTCACCACTCTCAGGGTCAGGGTCACCCCTCCACTTT
-	TRBV28	TRBJ1-1	-	CASSLRSNRGAAFF	TGTGCCAGCAGTCTCCGTTCAAATCGCGGGGCAGCTTTCTTT
few	TRBV5-1	TRBJ1-1	-	CASSLGSGAIMNTEAFF	TGCGCCAGCAGCTTGGGATCAGGGGCGATCATGAACACTGAAGCTTTCTTT
-	TRBV11-2	TRBJ1-6	-	CASRGTGFINSPLHF	TGTGCCAGCAGGGGAACAGGGTTCATTAATTCACCCCTCCACTTT
once	TRBV7-9	TRBJ2-7	TRBD2	CASSPGTSGYEQYF	TGTGCCAGCAGCCCCGGGACTAGCGGCTACGAGCAGTACTTC
-	TRBV6-1	TRBJ2-6	-	CASSEARSGANVLTF	TGTGCCAGCAGTGAAGCGAGATCTGGGGCCAACGTCCTGACTTTC
-	TRBV7-2	TRBJ2-7	-	CASSPPGVYEQYF	TGTGCCAGCAGCCCCCCGGGGGTCTACGAGCAGTACTTC
once	TRBV3-1/TRBV3-2	TRBJ2-2	TRBD2	CASSQDGGRGGLFF	TGTGCCAGCAGCCAAGACGGCGGGAGGGGTGGGCTGTTTTTT
-	TRBV12-3/TRBV12-4	TRBJ2-1	-	CASSFTSSNEQFF	TGTGCCAGCAGTTTTACGTCGAGCAATGAGCAGTTCTTC
-	TRBV30	TRBJ2-5	-	CAWSVRAGKYF	TGTGCCTGGAGTGTACGGGCGGGGAAGTACTTC
-	TRBV28	TRBJ1-4	TRBD1	CASSSFDTGEVAKLFF	TGTGCCAGCAGTTCCTTCGATACAGGGGAAGTGGCAAAACTGTTTTTT
-	TRBV7-9	TRBJ1-3	-	CASSEQSSGNTIYF	TGTGCCAGCAGCGAACAGAGTTCTGGAAACACCATATATTTT
-	TRBV3-1/TRBV3-2	TRBJ2-3	-	CASSRNYDTGSTDTQYF	TGTGCCAGCAGCCGCAATTATGACACTGGAAGCACAGATACGCAGTATTTT
-	TRBV5-4	TRBJ2-5	-	CASSSPYRGGEETQYF	TGTGCCAGCAGCTCCCCTTACAGGGGCGGGGAAGAGACCCAGTACTTC
-	TRBV28	TRBJ2-1	TRBD1	CAVYSTGYNEQFF	TGTGCCGTTTATTCGACAGGGTACAATGAGCAGTTCTTC
-	TRBV2	TRBJ1-6	TRBD1	CASSETKDRGNSPLHF	TGTGCCAGCAGTGAAACAAAGGACAGGGGTAATTCACCCCTCCACTTT
-	TRBV11-1	TRBJ2-2	TRBD1	CASRYTGGGTGELFF	TGTGCCAGCAGATACACAGGGGGCGGCACCGGGGAGCTGTTTTTT
-	TRBV19	TRBJ2-3	-	CASSPLEGHTQYF	TGTGCCAGTAGTCCCCTTGAGGGTCATACGCAGTATTTT
-	TRBV7-2	TRBJ1-1	-	CASSAYYSLMNTEAFF	TGTGCCAGCAGCGCCTATTACAGCCTCATGAACACTGAAGCTTTCTTT
once	TRBV5-4	TRBJ1-4	TRBD1	CASSSRGTGRDEKLFF	TGTGCCAGCAGCTCGAGAGGGACAGGGCGGGATGAAAAACTGTTTTTT
-	TRBV12-5	TRBJ1-2	TRBD1	CASGPPLRDRKDYGYTF	TGTGCTAGTGGTCCGCCCCTCCGGGACAGGAAGGACTATGGCTACACCTTC
-	TRBV7-2	TRBJ1-2	-	CASSLVGGAGYGYTF	TGTGCCAGCAGCTTAGTTGGGGGCGCGGGCTATGGCTACACCTTC
-	TRBV27	TRBJ1-6	TRBD1	CASSPRTGVVSSPLHF	TGTGCCAGCAGTCCGAGGACAGGGGTTGTTAGTTCACCCCTCCACTTT
many	TRBV13	TRBJ1-1	-	CASSLGGSTEAFF	TGTGCCAGCAGCTTGGGGGGGTCCACTGAAGCTTTCTTT
-	TRBV5-1	TRBJ1-4	-	CASSLGHRNEKLFF	TGCGCCAGCAGCCTAGGACACCGTAATGAAAAACTGTTTTTT